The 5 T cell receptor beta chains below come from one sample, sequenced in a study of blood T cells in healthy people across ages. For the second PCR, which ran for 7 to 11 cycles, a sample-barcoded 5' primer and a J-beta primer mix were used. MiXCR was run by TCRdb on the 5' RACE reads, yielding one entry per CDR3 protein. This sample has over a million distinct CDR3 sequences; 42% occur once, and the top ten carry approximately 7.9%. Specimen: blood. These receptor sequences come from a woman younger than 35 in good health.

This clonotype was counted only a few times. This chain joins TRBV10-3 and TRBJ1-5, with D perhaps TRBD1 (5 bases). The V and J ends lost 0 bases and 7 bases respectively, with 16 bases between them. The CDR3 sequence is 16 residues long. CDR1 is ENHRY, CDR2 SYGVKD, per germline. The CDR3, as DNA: TGTGCCATCAGTGAGTCGGGGGTCCAGGGAGACCAGCCCCAGCATTTT. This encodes CAISESGVQGDQPQHF.

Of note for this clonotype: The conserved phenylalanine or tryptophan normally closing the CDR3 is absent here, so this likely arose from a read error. DNA of the CDR3: TGCGCCAGCAGCCAATGGACAGGGCCAGGGGCAGATACGCAGTATTCT. It translates to CASSQWTGPGADTQYS. This chain connects TRBV4-1 to TRBJ2-3; 8 bases are shared with TRBD1. Germline V gene data show CDR1 as MGHRA and CDR2 as YSYEKL. The CDR3 runs 16 residues. V lost 2 bases and J lost 4; bases outside the gene matches: 8.

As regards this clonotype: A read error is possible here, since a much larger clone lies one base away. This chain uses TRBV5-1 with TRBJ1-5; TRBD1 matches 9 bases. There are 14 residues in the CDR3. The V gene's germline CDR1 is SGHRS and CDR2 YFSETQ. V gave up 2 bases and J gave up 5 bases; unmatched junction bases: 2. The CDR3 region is CASSFTGGDQPQHF. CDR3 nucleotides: TGCGCCAGCAGCTTCACAGGGGGCGATCAGCCCCAGCATTTT.

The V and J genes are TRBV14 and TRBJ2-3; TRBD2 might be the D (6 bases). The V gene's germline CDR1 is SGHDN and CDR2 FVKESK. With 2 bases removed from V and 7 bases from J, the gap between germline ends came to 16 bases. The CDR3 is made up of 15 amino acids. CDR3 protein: CASSQFTGASNTQYF. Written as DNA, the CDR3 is TGTGCCAGCAGCCAATTTACGGGAGCATCAAATACGCAGTATTTT. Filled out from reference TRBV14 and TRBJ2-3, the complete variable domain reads EAGVTQFPSHSVIEKGQTVTLRCDPISGHDNLYWYRRVMGKEIKFLLHFVKESKQDESGMPNNRFLAERTGGTYSTLKVQPAELEDSGVYFCASSQFTGASNTQYFGPGTRLTVL.

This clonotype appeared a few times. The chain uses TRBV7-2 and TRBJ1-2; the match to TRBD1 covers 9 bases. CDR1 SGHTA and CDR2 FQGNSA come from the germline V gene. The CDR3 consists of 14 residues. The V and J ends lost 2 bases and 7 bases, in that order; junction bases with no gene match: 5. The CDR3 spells CASSLRTGEGGYTF. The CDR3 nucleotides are TGTGCCAGCAGCTTAAGGACAGGGGAGGGTGGCTACACCTTC.